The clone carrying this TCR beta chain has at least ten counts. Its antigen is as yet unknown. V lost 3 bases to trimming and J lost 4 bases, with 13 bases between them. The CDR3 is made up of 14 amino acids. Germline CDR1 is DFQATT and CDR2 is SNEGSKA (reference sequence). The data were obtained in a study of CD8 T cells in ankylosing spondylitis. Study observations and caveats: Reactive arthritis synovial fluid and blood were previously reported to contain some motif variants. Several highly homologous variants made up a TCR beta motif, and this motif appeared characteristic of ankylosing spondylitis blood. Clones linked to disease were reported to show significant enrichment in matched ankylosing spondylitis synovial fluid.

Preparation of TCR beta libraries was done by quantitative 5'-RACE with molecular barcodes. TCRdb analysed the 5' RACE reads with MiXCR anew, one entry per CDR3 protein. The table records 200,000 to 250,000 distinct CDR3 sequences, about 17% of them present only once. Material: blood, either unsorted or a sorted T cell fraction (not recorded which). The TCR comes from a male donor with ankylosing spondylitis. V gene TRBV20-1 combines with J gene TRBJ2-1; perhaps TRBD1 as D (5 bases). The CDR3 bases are TGCAGTGCTAGCGGTGGGGCCGATTACAATGAGCAGTTCTTC. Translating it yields CSASGGADYNEQFF.